The next 9 T cell receptor beta chains were all read from a single sample in a study of T cell repertoires in cytomegalovirus infection. TCRdb recomputed calls from the reads with MiXCR, one row per CDR3 protein. Among some 300,000 distinct CDR3 sequences, approximately 10% were seen once, and the ten largest hold 2.5%. Sequencing was carried out using PBMCs. These receptors all stem from a human donor in good health (CMV status not recorded). Some clones in this sample may be carry-over from other donors' samples.

The chain carries TRBV9 and TRBJ2-3, with D perhaps matching TRBD1 or TRBD2 (5 bases each). The CDR3 is 14 amino acids. Germline V gives CDR1 SGDLS, CDR2 YYNGEE. Trimming took off 5 bases at V and 7 bases at J, with 17 bases between the two ends. Written as DNA, the CDR3 is TGTGCCAGCAGGGGGACGGACGGATCCAATACGCAGTATTTT. Its protein is CASRGTDGSNTQYF.

The table lists this clonotype with many counts. The rearrangement links TRBV20-1 to TRBJ2-1; the D gene is possibly TRBD2 (5 bases). This CDR3 spans 14 amino acids. Germline CDR1 is DFQATT and CDR2 is SNEGSKA (reference sequence). V was shortened by 3 bases and J by 0 bases, with 9 bases between the two germline ends. The CDR3 reads CSASVGSSYNEQFF. As DNA, the CDR3 is TGCAGTGCTAGTGTGGGGAGCTCCTACAATGAGCAGTTCTTC.

This clonotype was recorded many times. The V call is TRBV7-2, the J call TRBJ1-2; 7 nucleotides align to TRBD1. J was trimmed by 8 bases and V by 1 base; bases with no gene match: 10. This CDR3 comprises 15 residues. CDR1 is SGHTA, CDR2 FQGNSA, per germline. The CDR3 protein is CASSLVGTDFEGYTF. Written as DNA, the CDR3 is TGTGCCAGCAGCTTAGTCGGGACAGACTTTGAAGGCTACACCTTC.

The chain recombines TRBV12-3 or TRBV12-4 with TRBJ1-4, with D unresolved. The CDR3 sequence is 15 residues long. Trimming took 5 bases from V and 0 from J, leaving 10 bases between them. The CDR3 here is CASSEQDATNEKLFF. The CDR3 DNA reads TGTGCCAGCAGTGAACAAGATGCAACTAATGAAAAACTGTTTTTT.

Ten or more counts support this clonotype. The chain combines TRBV11-1 with TRBJ1-1; D remains ambiguous. V was clipped by 2 bases and J by 0 bases, with 10 bases between them. Germline V lookup: CDR1 SGHAT, CDR2 FQDESV (reference sequence). This CDR3 is built from 15 residues. The CDR3 protein is CASSLNPEMNTEAFF. Here the CDR3 DNA reads TGTGCCAGCAGCTTAAATCCAGAAATGAACACTGAAGCTTTCTTT.

This clonotype was detected a few times. The rearrangement joins TRBV20-1 to TRBJ2-1; 9 nucleotides match TRBD1. This CDR3 spans 16 amino acids. V shed 0 bases, J shed 8 bases, and the junction held 11 bases outside the gene matches. Germline V gives CDR1 DFQATT, CDR2 SNEGSKA (reference sequence). CDR3 sequence: CSARDGDRVEGDEQFF. The CDR3 DNA reads as TGCAGTGCTAGAGATGGGGACAGGGTGGAGGGGGATGAGCAGTTCTTC.

This clonotype was detected a few times. The J gene is TRBJ1-2, the V gene TRBV6-5; 8 positions match TRBD1. The germline V gene encodes CDR1 MNHEY and CDR2 SVGAGI. After removal of 6 bases from V and 8 bases from J, the junction contained 8 bases not matched to a gene. The CDR3 spans 13 residues. The CDR3 is CASSYSRGRGYTF. CDR3 DNA: TGTGCCAGCAGCTATTCCAGGGGGCGAGGCTACACCTTC.

This clonotype came up many times. The chain couples TRBV7-2 to TRBJ1-5, with a weak D call TRBD1 (6 bases). Germline CDR1 is SGHTA and CDR2 is FQGNSA. The V gene lost 5 bases and the J gene lost 5 bases, with 16 bases spanning the gap. CDR3 length: 15 residues. The CDR3 nucleotides read TGTGCCAGCAGCCAGGGGTCGGAGTTTCATCAGCCCCAGCATTTT. It yields the protein CASSQGSEFHQPQHF.

This clonotype showed up many times. This chain joins TRBV7-6 and TRBJ2-2; TRBD2 is a possible D gene (6 bases). The germline V gene has CDR1 SGHVS and CDR2 FNYEAQ. V was clipped by 1 base and J by 0 bases, with 9 bases between them. This CDR3 region has 16 residues. CDR3 loop: CASSLEWGANTGELFF. The CDR3 DNA reads as TGTGCCAGCAGCTTAGAATGGGGGGCGAACACCGGGGAGCTGTTTTTT.